This T cell receptor beta chain is drawn from a study of blood T cell repertoires in COVID-19. The CDR3 loop spans 16 amino acids. V was shortened by 6 bases and J by 2 bases, with 18 bases between the two germline ends. Germline V CDR1 and CDR2: LNHDA, SQIVND (reference sequence). Measured with immunoSEQ multiplex PCR; TCRdb has only the in-frame clones, and not every one. The sample contains approximately 470,000 clones, approximately 85% of which appear only once. This TCR derives from a human donor in a cohort sampled during active COVID-19. J is TRBJ2-3 and V is TRBV19; TRBD1 might be the D (5 bases). Sequenced sample: peripheral blood. The CDR3 sequence: CASRQDPGPPTDTQYF. The CDR3 DNA reads TGTGCCAGTAGACAGGATCCGGGCCCTCCCACAGATACGCAGTATTTT. The variable domain in full, completed from reference TRBV19 and TRBJ2-3, reads DGGITQSPKYLFRKEGQNVTLSCEQNLNHDAMYWYRQDPGQGLRLIYYSQIVNDFQKGDIAEGYSVSREKKESFPLTVTSAQKNPTAFYLCASRQDPGPPTDTQYFGPGTRLTVL.